The 30 T cell receptor beta chains below come from one sample, sequenced in a study of patients and donors after allogeneic stem cell transplantation. TCRdb fed the RT-PCR reads into MiXCR, producing one record per CDR3 protein. The sample shows 150,000 to 200,000 distinct CDR3 sequences, 25% to 35% of them seen only once. The specimen sequenced was blood, either unsorted or a sorted T cell fraction (not recorded which). The receptor source for this set is a human donor who was either an allogeneic HSCT recipient or a stem cell or donor lymphocyte infusion donor (not recorded which). It is not recorded whose cells these are; they may come from a transplant donor.

As for this clonotype: One junction end does not reproduce the germline sequence, and a read error may be involved. The rearrangement uses TRBV7-9 and TRBJ1-1; D not certain. The V gene's germline CDR1 is SEHNR and CDR2 FQNEAQ (reference sequence). The CDR3 contains 11 residues. The CDR3 DNA reads as TGTGCCAGCAGCTTAGGCACTGGAGCTTTCTTT. This codes for CASSLGTGAFF.

The J gene is TRBJ1-3, the V gene TRBV20-1; the D gene is possibly TRBD1 (6 bases). Germline CDR1 DFQATT, CDR2 SNEGSKA (reference sequence). The length of the CDR3 is 13 residues. V was pared by 8 bases and J by 4 bases, with 15 bases between. CDR3 coding DNA: TGCAGTTCAAGAAGGGGGACGGGAAACACCATATATTTT. This sequence encodes CSSRRGTGNTIYF.

In this sample, this clonotype turned up a few times. This chain joins TRBV29-1 and TRBJ2-7; 9 nucleotides agree with TRBD1. CDR1 and CDR2 from the germline V gene are SQVTM and ANQGSEA. The CDR3 sequence is 12 residues long. V dropped 8 bases and J dropped 3; count of bases not matched to a gene: 5. The CDR3 spells CSIGQGYYEQYF. The CDR3 DNA sequence: TGCAGCATAGGACAGGGGTACTACGAGCAGTACTTC.

This chain joins TRBV6-5 and TRBJ2-5; D is unresolved. Germline V lookup: CDR1 MNHEY, CDR2 SVGAGI. V dropped 4 bases and J dropped 2 bases, with 8 bases sitting between them. The CDR3 length is 13 residues. CDR3: CASSSQLQETQYF. CDR3 bases: TGTGCCAGCAGTTCACAGTTACAAGAGACCCAGTACTTC.

This chain uses TRBV12-3 or TRBV12-4 with TRBJ2-2, with 8 bases identical to TRBD1. Losses at the gene ends were 6 bases for V and 7 bases for J; bases not matched to a gene: 7. CDR3 length equals 14 residues. CDR3 amino acids: CASSPQGAGGELFF. The CDR3 DNA is TGTGCCAGCAGCCCGCAGGGGGCCGGCGGGGAGCTGTTTTTT.

This clonotype has only a few counts. The chain has TRBV3-1 and TRBJ1-6; no clear D gene. This CDR3 is 14 amino acids long. Germline assignment: CDR1 LGHDT and CDR2 YNNKEL (reference sequence). V shed 1 base and J shed 11 bases, with 12 bases lying between them. CDR3 protein: CASSQARTVTPLHF. The CDR3 coding sequence is TGTGCCAGCAGCCAAGCGAGAACTGTGACACCCCTCCACTTT.

V usage is TRBV7-9 and J usage is TRBJ1-4; 9 nucleotides match TRBD1. This CDR3 spans 15 amino acids. The ends lost 5 bases at V and 8 bases at J; junction bases unmatched: 9. Germline V gives CDR1 SEHNR, CDR2 FQNEAQ (reference sequence). CDR3 in DNA: TGTGCCAGCAGCCCCGGGACAGGGAGAGAGGAAAAACTGTTTTTT. It encodes CASSPGTGREEKLFF. Drawing the rest from reference TRBV7-9 and TRBJ1-4, the complete variable domain is DTGVSQNPRHKITKRGQNVTFRCDPISEHNRLYWYRQTLGQGPEFLTYFQNEAQLEKSRLLSDRFSAERPKGSFSTLEIQRTEQGDSAMYLCASSPGTGREEKLFFGSGTQLSVL.

The chain carries TRBV5-1 and TRBJ2-1; no definite D call. This CDR3 is 13 amino acids long. V lost 2 bases, J lost 9 bases, and 12 bases lay in between. Germline values: CDR1 SGHRS, CDR2 YFSETQ. The CDR3: CASSLDSKPEQFF. The DNA for the CDR3 is TGCGCCAGCAGCTTAGACTCCAAACCTGAGCAGTTCTTC.

This clonotype was found a few times. The chain employs TRBV27 and TRBJ2-1; the D gene is possibly TRBD1 (6 bases). This CDR3 contains 14 residues. V was shortened by 7 bases and J by 7 bases, with 17 bases between the two germline ends. Germline CDR1 reads MNHEY; CDR2 reads SMNVEV (reference sequence). DNA for the CDR3: TGTGCCAGCAAACTAGGGGGTGAACAAAATGAGCAGTTCTTC. Protein product: CASKLGGEQNEQFF.

This clonotype was detected only once. The rearrangement links TRBV7-2 to TRBJ2-1; D may be TRBD2 (5 bases). The CDR3 has 14 amino acids. Deletions cut 9 bases from V and 10 bases from J, with 22 bases between. Germline-derived CDR1 and CDR2 are SGHTA and FQGNSA. DNA of the CDR3: TGTGCCAGTAAACCCGGAGGCGCTTCAGGAGAGCAGTTCTTC. Translating it yields CASKPGGASGEQFF. The complete variable domain, with remaining parts taken from reference TRBV7-2 and TRBJ2-1, reads GAGVSQSPSNKVTEKGKDVELRCDPISGHTALYWYRQSLGQGLEFLIYFQGNSAPDKSGLPSDRFSAERTGGSVSTLTIQRTQQEDSAVYLCASKPGGASGEQFFGPGTRLTVL.

This clonotype was counted a few times. The chain uses TRBV6-5 and TRBJ1-4; tentative D call: TRBD1 (6 bases). The V gene's germline CDR1 is MNHEY and CDR2 SVGAGI. The CDR3 is made up of 13 amino acids. Trimming took off 6 bases at V and 14 bases at J, with 19 bases between the two ends. CDR3 in amino acids: CASRAIQGGGLFF. DNA for the CDR3: TGTGCCAGCAGAGCGATCCAAGGCGGGGGCCTGTTTTTT.

The rearrangement uses TRBV5-1 and TRBJ1-2; D gene unclear. In germline, CDR1 is SGHRS, CDR2 YFSETQ. Between the trimmed V and J ends, which lost 4 bases and 3 bases, there was a span of 10 bases. The CDR3 runs to 13 residues. The CDR3 DNA reads TGCGCCAGCAGCGGAGGACGGGACTATGGCTACACCTTC. Amino acids: CASSGGRDYGYTF.

The V gene is TRBV9, the J gene TRBJ2-1; 7 nucleotides agree with TRBD1. The CDR3 is 16 amino acids. Losses at the gene ends were 0 bases for V and 8 bases for J; bases not matched to a gene: 11. Germline V gene data show CDR1 as SGDLS and CDR2 as YYNGEE. This CDR3 reads CASSVVWEGGADEQFF. For the CDR3, the DNA is TGTGCCAGCAGCGTAGTCTGGGAAGGGGGCGCGGATGAGCAGTTCTTC.

This clonotype was detected many times. V is TRBV29-1 and J is TRBJ1-2; perhaps TRBD1 as D (6 bases). V was trimmed by 8 bases and J by 5 bases, leaving 15 bases between them. CDR3 length: 12 amino acids. Germline values: CDR1 SQVTM, CDR2 ANQGSEA. CDR3 sequence: CSFNRAEYGYTF. The CDR3 DNA sequence: TGCAGCTTTAACAGGGCTGAATATGGCTACACCTTC. Together with reference TRBV29-1 and TRBJ1-2, the CDR3 gives the full variable domain: SAVISQKPSRDICQRGTSLTIQCQVDSQVTMMFWYRQQPGQSLTLIATANQGSEATYESGFVIDKFPISRPNLTFSTLTVSNMSPEDSSIYLCSFNRAEYGYTFGSGTRLTVV.

CDR3 protein: CATGLAGRGYEQYF. The CDR3 nucleotides are TGTGCCACCGGACTAGCGGGAAGGGGCTACGAGCAGTACTTC. V usage is TRBV28 and J usage is TRBJ2-7, with 12 bases lining up with TRBD2. CDR3 size: 14 residues. Germline V gene lookup returns CDR1 MDHEN and CDR2 SYDVKM. V trimming: 10 bases; J trimming: 3 bases; junction bases outside the gene matches: 7.

This clonotype is medium-sized within its sample. This chain links TRBV5-1 with TRBJ2-3; the D gene is possibly TRBD1 (6 bases). The CDR3 has 13 amino acids. Germline CDR1 and CDR2: SGHRS and YFSETQ. V was pared by 4 bases and J by 2 bases, with 8 bases between. The CDR3 coding sequence is TGCGCCAGCAGCGAGGGGGTCACAGATACGCAGTATTTT. It yields the protein CASSEGVTDTQYF.

This clonotype has a count of ten or more. The chain joins TRBV7-9 to TRBJ1-1; TRBD1 aligns across 7 bases. Trimming at V came to 5 bases and at J to 1 base, leaving 4 bases not matched to a gene. The CDR3 is 14 amino acids. In germline, CDR1 is SEHNR, CDR2 FQNEAQ (reference sequence). As DNA, the CDR3 is TGTGCCAGCAGCACAGACAGGGAGAACACTGAAGCTTTCTTT. This encodes CASSTDRENTEAFF.

This clonotype was seen a few times. This chain joins TRBV20-1 and TRBJ1-2, with D unresolved. CDR3 length: 14 amino acids. CDR1 is DFQATT, CDR2 SNEGSKA, per germline (reference sequence). Trimming pared 0 bases from V and 3 bases from J, leaving 11 bases between. CDR3 sequence reads: CSARDEIVYYGYTF. DNA of the CDR3: TGCAGTGCTAGAGACGAGATAGTCTACTATGGCTACACCTTC.

This clonotype has just a few counts. The chain recombines TRBV6-2 or TRBV6-3 with TRBJ1-5; no firm D call. V lost 5 bases, J lost 9 bases, and 14 bases lay in between. This CDR3 contains 13 residues. CDR1 and CDR2 from the germline V gene are MNHEY and SVGEGT. The CDR3 coding sequence is TGTGCCAGCAGTATGGGGTGGGAATTGCCCCAGCATTTT. It is translated as CASSMGWELPQHF.

A word on this clonotype: Compared with germline, one end of the junction differs, possibly owing to a read error. J is TRBJ1-4 and V is TRBV13; the D is unclear. The CDR3 is made up of 12 amino acids. Germline values: CDR1 PRHDT, CDR2 FYEKMQ (reference sequence). The chain's CDR3 is CASSLGWEKLFF. CDR3 DNA sequence: TGTGCCAGCAGTTTAGGGTGGGAAAAACTGTTTTTT. The full variable domain, its missing parts supplied by reference TRBV13 and TRBJ1-4, is AAGVIQSPRHLIKEKRETATLKCYPIPRHDTVYWYQQGPGQDPQFLISFYEKMQSDKGSIPDRFSAQQFSDYHSELNMSSLELGDSALYFCASSLGWEKLFFGSGTQLSVL.

The chain employs TRBV7-2 and TRBJ2-1, with D perhaps matching TRBD2 (6 bases). CDR3 size: 13 residues. Looked up from germline, CDR1 is SGHTA and CDR2 is FQGNSA. V was pared by 0 bases and J by 6 bases, with 6 bases between. The CDR3 DNA reads as TGTGCCAGCAGCTTAGCGGGACTCAATGAGCAGTTCTTC. Amino acid sequence: CASSLAGLNEQFF.

This clonotype was seen just once. The chain links TRBV12-3 or TRBV12-4 to TRBJ2-3, with D possibly TRBD2 on 5 matching bases. Trimming removed 1 base at V and 10 bases at J, with 6 bases between. There are 11 residues in the CDR3. In DNA, the CDR3 is TGTGCCAGCAGTTTAGGGAGGCCGCAGTATTTT. Its translation: CASSLGRPQYF.

This clonotype has only a few counts. V is TRBV7-6 and J is TRBJ2-1; a weak D match, TRBD2 (6 bases). The CDR3 runs to 15 residues. V was cut by 2 bases and J by 1 base, with 9 bases left in between. Germline values: CDR1 SGHVS, CDR2 FNYEAQ. CDR3: CASSLTAGSYNEQFF. CDR3 DNA: TGTGCCAGCAGCTTAACTGCGGGGTCCTACAATGAGCAGTTCTTC.

In this sample, this clonotype turned up a few times. The chain uses TRBV5-1 and TRBJ2-5, with TRBD2 identical over 11 bases. This CDR3 spans 14 amino acids. Germline V gene sequence: CDR1 SGHRS, CDR2 YFSETQ. V was clipped by 6 bases and J by 5 bases; unmatched bases: 6. CDR3 sequence reads: CASNLAGGGETQYF. Written as DNA, the CDR3 is TGCGCCAGCAACCTAGCGGGAGGAGGGGAGACCCAGTACTTC.

J is TRBJ1-1 and V is TRBV7-9, with TRBD1 matching over 8 bases. Germline values: CDR1 SEHNR, CDR2 FQNEAQ (reference sequence). With 5 bases clipped from V and 5 bases from J, the junction kept 4 bases outside the gene matches. CDR3 length: 13 residues. In DNA form, the CDR3 reads TGTGCCAGCAGCACCAGGGGGCTAACTGAAGCTTTCTTT. Encoded protein: CASSTRGLTEAFF.

The chain is built from TRBV12-3 or TRBV12-4 and TRBJ1-4; D is possibly TRBD1 (6 bases). This CDR3 is built from 20 residues. Trimming pared 3 bases from V and 0 bases from J, leaving 23 bases between. The chain's CDR3 is CASSFAPGGDTPATNEKLFF. CDR3 nucleotide sequence: TGTGCCAGCAGTTTTGCGCCCGGGGGGGACACTCCTGCAACTAATGAAAAACTGTTTTTT.

The rearrangement joins TRBV5-5 to TRBJ2-7; D perhaps matches TRBD2 (6 bases). Germline CDR1 SGHKS, CDR2 YYEKEE (reference sequence). The CDR3 length is 16 residues. Trimming shortened V by 0 bases and J by 1 base, and 14 bases separated the two germline ends. The DNA for the CDR3 is TGTGCCAGCAGCTTGGCCGGGGTAGCGGTTTCCTACGAGCAGTACTTC. Translated, it gives CASSLAGVAVSYEQYF.

This clonotype was recorded a few times. The V call is TRBV5-1, the J call TRBJ2-5; the D gene is possibly TRBD1 (5 bases). V shed 2 bases and J shed 1 base, with 12 bases lying between them. Germline CDR1 and CDR2: SGHRS and YFSETQ. The CDR3 totals 15 residues. The CDR3 region has the DNA TGCGCCAGCAGCTTAGGCCCGACAGTCCAAGAGACCCAGTACTTC. This codes for CASSLGPTVQETQYF.

The rearrangement joins TRBV15 to TRBJ1-5; D call uncertain. The V gene lost 2 bases and the J gene lost 4 bases, with 15 bases spanning the gap. Germline assignment: CDR1 LNHNV and CDR2 YYDKDF (reference sequence). This CDR3 comprises 16 residues. In nucleotides, the CDR3 is TGTGCCACCAGCAGATCGCTCGTAGGATCTAATCAGCCCCAGCATTTT. This codes for CATSRSLVGSNQPQHF.

The chain joins TRBV7-6 to TRBJ2-2; a possible D gene is TRBD1 (5 bases). With 5 bases removed from V and 0 bases from J, the gap between germline ends came to 13 bases. The CDR3 length is 16 residues. CDR1 SGHVS and CDR2 FNYEAQ come from the germline V gene. DNA of the CDR3: TGTGCCAGCAGCATCGGACAATCCCCGAACACCGGGGAGCTGTTTTTT. Its translation: CASSIGQSPNTGELFF. Supplemented by reference TRBV7-6 and TRBJ2-2, the full variable domain reads GAGVSQSPRYKVTKRGQDVALRCDPISGHVSLYWYRQALGQGPEFLTYFNYEAQQDKSGLPNDRFSAERPEGSISTLTIQRTEQRDSAMYRCASSIGQSPNTGELFFGEGSRLTVL.